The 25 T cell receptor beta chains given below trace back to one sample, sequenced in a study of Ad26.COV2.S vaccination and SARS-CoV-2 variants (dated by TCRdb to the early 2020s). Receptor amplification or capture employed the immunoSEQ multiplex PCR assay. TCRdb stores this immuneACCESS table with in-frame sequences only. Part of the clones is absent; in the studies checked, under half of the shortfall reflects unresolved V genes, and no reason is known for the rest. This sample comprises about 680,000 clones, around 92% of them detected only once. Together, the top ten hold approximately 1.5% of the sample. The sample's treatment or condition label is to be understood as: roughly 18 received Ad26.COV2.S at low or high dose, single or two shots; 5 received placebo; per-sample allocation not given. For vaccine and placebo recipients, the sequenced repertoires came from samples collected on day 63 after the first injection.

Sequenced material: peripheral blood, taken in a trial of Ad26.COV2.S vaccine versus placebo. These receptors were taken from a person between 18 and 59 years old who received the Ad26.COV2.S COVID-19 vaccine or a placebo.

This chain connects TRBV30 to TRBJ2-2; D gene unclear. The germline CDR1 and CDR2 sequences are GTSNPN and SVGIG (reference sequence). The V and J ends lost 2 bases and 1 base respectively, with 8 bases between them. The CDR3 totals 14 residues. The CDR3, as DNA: TGTGCCTGGAGTCCCTCAGTGAACACCGGGGAGCTGTTTTTT. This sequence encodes CAWSPSVNTGELFF. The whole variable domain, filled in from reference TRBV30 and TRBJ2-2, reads SQTIHQWPATLVQPVGSPLSLECTVEGTSNPNLYWYRQAAGRGLQLLFYSVGIGQISSEVPQNLSASRPQDRQFILSSKKLLLSDSGFYLCAWSPSVNTGELFFGEGSRLTVL.

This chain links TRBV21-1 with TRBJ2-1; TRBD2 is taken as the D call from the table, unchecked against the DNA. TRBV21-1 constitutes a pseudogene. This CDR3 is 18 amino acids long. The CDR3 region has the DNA TGTGCCAGCAGCAAAGGCCAGGACGGGGGGGGCTCCTACAATGAGCAGTTCTTC. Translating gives CASSKGQDGGGSYNEQFF.

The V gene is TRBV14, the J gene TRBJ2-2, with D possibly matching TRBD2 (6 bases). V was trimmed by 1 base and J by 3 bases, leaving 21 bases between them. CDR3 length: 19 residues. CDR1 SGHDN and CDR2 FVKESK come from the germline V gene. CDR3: CASSQGPHPRRDYTGELFF. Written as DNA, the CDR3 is TGTGCCAGCAGCCAAGGTCCCCATCCTCGGAGGGACTACACCGGGGAGCTGTTTTTT. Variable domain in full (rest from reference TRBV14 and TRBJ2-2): EAGVTQFPSHSVIEKGQTVTLRCDPISGHDNLYWYRRVMGKEIKFLLHFVKESKQDESGMPNNRFLAERTGGTYSTLKVQPAELEDSGVYFCASSQGPHPRRDYTGELFFGEGSRLTVL.

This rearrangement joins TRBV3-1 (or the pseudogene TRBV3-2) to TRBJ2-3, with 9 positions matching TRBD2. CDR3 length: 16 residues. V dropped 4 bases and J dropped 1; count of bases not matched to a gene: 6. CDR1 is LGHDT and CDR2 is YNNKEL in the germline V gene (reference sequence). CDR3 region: CASSLQAGGRTDTQYF. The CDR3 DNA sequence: TGTGCCAGCAGCCTCCAAGCGGGAGGACGCACAGATACGCAGTATTTT.

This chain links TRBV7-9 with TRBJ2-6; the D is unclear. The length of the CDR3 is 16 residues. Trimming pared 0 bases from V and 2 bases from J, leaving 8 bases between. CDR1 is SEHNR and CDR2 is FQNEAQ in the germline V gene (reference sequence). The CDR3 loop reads CASSLAPGTGANVLTF. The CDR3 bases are TGTGCCAGCAGCTTAGCTCCGGGTACTGGGGCCAACGTCCTGACTTTC.

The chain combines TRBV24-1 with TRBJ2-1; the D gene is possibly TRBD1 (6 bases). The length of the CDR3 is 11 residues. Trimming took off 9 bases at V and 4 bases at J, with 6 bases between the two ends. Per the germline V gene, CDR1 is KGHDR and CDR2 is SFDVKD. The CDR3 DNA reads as TGTGCCACCGGACAGTACAATGAGCAGTTCTTC. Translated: CATGQYNEQFF.

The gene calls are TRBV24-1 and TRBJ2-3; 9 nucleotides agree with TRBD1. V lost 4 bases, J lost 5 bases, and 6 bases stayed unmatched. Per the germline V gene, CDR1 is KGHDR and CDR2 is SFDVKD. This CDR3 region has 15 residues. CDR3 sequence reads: CATSDSGTGIDTQYF. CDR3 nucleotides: TGTGCCACCAGTGACTCCGGGACAGGGATAGATACGCAGTATTTT.

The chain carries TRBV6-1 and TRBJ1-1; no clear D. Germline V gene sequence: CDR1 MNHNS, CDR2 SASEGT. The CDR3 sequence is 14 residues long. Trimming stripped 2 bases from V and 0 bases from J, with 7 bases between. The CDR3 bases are TGTGCCAGCAGTGAACCGGGGTTGAACACTGAAGCTTTCTTT. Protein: CASSEPGLNTEAFF.

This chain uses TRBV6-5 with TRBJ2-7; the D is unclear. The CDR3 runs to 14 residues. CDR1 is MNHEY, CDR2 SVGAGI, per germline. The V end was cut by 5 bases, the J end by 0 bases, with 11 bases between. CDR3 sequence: CASSTSGPSYEQYF. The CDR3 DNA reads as TGTGCCAGCAGTACCTCGGGCCCCTCCTACGAGCAGTACTTC.

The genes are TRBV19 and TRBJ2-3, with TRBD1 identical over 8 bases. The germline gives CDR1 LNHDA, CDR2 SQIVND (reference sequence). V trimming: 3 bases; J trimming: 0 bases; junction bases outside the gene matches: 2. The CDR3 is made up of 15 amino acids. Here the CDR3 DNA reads TGTGCCAGTAGTATGGGACAGGTGAGCACAGATACGCAGTATTTT. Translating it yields CASSMGQVSTDTQYF.

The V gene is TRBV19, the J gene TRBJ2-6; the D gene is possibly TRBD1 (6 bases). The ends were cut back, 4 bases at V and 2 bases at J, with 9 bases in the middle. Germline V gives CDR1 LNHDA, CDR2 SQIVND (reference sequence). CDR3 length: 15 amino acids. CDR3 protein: CASSSRGTGANVLTF. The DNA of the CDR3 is TGTGCCAGTAGTAGCAGGGGCACTGGGGCCAACGTCCTGACTTTC.

CDR3 bases: TGTGCCAGCAGCTTGGGGACAGGGTTCAATCAGCCCCAGCATTTT. Translating gives CASSLGTGFNQPQHF. The V gene is TRBV5-6, the J gene TRBJ1-5; the match to TRBD1 covers 8 bases. CDR3 size: 15 residues. Germline V gene data show CDR1 as SGHDT and CDR2 as YYEEEE. The V segment lost 0 bases and the J segment 3 bases; nucleotides outside the gene matches: 2.

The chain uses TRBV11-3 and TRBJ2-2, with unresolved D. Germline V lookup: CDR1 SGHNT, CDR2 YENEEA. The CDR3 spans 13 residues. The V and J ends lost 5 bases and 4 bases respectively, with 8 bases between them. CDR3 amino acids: CASSPRSTGELFF. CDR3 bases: TGTGCCAGCAGCCCCCGAAGCACCGGGGAGCTGTTTTTT.

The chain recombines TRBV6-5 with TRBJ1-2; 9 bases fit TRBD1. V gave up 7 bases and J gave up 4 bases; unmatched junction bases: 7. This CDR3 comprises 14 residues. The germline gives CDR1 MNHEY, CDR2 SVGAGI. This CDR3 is CASNDRGFAYGYTF. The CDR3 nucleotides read TGTGCCAGCAACGACAGGGGGTTTGCCTATGGCTACACCTTC.

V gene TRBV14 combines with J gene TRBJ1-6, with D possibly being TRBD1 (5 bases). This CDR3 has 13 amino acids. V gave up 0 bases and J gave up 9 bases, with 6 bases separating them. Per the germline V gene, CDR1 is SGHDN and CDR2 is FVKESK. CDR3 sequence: CASSQEGPSPLHF. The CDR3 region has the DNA TGTGCCAGCAGCCAAGAGGGGCCTTCACCCCTCCACTTT.

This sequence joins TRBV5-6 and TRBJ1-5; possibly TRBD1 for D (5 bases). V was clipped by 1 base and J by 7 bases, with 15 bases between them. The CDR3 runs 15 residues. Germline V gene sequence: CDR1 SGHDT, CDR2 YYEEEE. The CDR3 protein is CASSLSGGMGQPQHF. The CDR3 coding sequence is TGTGCCAGCAGCTTGTCCGGGGGTATGGGACAGCCCCAGCATTTT.

This CDR3 is CASSRLGSLPTEQFF. DNA of the CDR3: TGTGCCAGCAGTCGACTAGGAAGCCTCCCTACTGAGCAGTTCTTC. The chain carries TRBV6-2 or TRBV6-3 and TRBJ2-1, with a tentative D call TRBD2 (6 bases). Germline V gives CDR1 MNHEY, CDR2 SVGEGT. V was clipped by 5 bases and J by 9 bases, with 20 bases between them. The CDR3 spans 15 residues.

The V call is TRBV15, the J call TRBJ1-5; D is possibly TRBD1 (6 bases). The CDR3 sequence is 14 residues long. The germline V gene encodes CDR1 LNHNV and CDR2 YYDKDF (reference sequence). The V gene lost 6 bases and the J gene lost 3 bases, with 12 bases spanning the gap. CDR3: CATRQGSTNQPQHF. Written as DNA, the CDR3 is TGTGCCACCAGACAGGGATCGACCAATCAGCCCCAGCATTTT.

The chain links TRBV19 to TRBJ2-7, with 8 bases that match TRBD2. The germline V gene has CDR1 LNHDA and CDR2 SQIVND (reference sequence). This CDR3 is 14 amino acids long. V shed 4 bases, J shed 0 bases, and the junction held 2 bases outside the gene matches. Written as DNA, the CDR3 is TGTGCCAGTAGTACGGGGACTAGCTCCTACGAGCAGTACTTC. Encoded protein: CASSTGTSSYEQYF. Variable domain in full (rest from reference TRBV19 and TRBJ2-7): DGGITQSPKYLFRKEGQNVTLSCEQNLNHDAMYWYRQDPGQGLRLIYYSQIVNDFQKGDIAEGYSVSREKKESFPLTVTSAQKNPTAFYLCASSTGTSSYEQYFGPGTRLTVT.

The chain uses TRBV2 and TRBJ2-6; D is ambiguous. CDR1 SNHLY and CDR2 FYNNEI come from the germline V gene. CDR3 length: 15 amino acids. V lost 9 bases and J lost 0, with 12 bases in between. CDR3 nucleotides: TGTGCCAGTTTAACAGATTTCTCTGGGGCCAACGTCCTGACTTTC. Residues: CASLTDFSGANVLTF.

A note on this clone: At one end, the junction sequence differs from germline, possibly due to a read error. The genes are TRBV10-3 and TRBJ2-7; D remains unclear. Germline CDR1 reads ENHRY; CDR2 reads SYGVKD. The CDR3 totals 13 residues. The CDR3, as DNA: TGTGCCATCAGTCTGGACCCCTCCGACGAGCAGTACTTC. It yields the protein CAISLDPSDEQYF.

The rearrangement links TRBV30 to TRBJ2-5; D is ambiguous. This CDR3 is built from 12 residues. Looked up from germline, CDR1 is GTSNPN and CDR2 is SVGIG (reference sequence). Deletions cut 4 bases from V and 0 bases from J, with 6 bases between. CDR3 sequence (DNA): TGTGCCTGGAACAGTTACCAAGAGACCCAGTACTTC. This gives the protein CAWNSYQETQYF.

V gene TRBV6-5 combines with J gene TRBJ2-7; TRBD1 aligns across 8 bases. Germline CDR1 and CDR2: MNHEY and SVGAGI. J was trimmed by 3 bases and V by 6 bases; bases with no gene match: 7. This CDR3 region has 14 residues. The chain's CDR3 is CASRNRDRYYEQYF. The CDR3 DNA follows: TGTGCCAGCAGGAACCGGGACAGGTACTACGAGCAGTACTTC.

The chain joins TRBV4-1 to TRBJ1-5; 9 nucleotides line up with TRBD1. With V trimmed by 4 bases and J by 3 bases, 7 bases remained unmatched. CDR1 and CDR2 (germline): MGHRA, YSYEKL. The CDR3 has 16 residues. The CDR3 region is CASSPWTGDDNQPQHF. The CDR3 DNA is TGCGCCAGCAGCCCCTGGACAGGGGATGACAATCAGCCCCAGCATTTT.

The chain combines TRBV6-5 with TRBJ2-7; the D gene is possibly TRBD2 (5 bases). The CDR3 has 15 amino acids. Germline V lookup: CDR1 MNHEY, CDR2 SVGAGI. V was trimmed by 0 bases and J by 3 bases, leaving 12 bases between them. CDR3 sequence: CASSYSAGIGYEQYF. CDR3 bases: TGTGCCAGCAGTTACTCTGCCGGGATCGGCTACGAGCAGTACTTC.